Listed here are 3 T cell receptor beta chains from one sample, sequenced in a study of blood T cell repertoires in COVID-19. Profiling relied on immunoSEQ multiplex PCR, and the TCRdb table lists in-frame clones only, not all of them. The repertoire holds roughly 38,000 clones, about 77% seen once, with 33% in the top ten. Sequenced sample: peripheral blood. All receptors come from a man aged 55 to 69 with acute or convalescent COVID-19.

The J gene is TRBJ2-2, the V gene TRBV3-1 (or the pseudogene TRBV3-2); TRBD2 aligns across 13 bases. The CDR3 totals 16 residues. Losses at the gene ends were 8 bases for V and 4 bases for J; bases not matched to a gene: 7. Per the germline V gene, CDR1 is LGHDT and CDR2 is YNNKEL (reference sequence). The CDR3: CASAGLAGVITGELFF. CDR3 coding DNA: TGTGCCAGCGCCGGACTAGCGGGAGTAATCACCGGGGAGCTGTTTTTT.

In nucleotides, the CDR3 is TGTGCCAGCTCACCACGTGACAATACCCACTATGGCTACACCTTC. Its translation: CASSPRDNTHYGYTF. This chain connects TRBV18 to TRBJ1-2; D unresolved. CDR3 size: 15 residues. Per germline, CDR1 KGHSH and CDR2 LQKENI. V was trimmed by 1 base and J by 3 bases, leaving 12 bases between them.

The V call is TRBV2, the J call TRBJ2-3; TRBD2 matches 8 bases. This CDR3 is built from 14 residues. The V segment lost 6 bases and the J segment 7 bases; nucleotides outside the gene matches: 9. Germline CDR1 and CDR2: SNHLY and FYNNEI. CDR3 protein: CASRLAGTSYTQYF. CDR3 coding DNA: TGTGCCAGCAGGTTAGCGGGGACCTCGTATACGCAGTATTTT.